One sample yielded the 7 T cell receptor beta chains listed below, sequenced in a study of Ad26.COV2.S vaccination and SARS-CoV-2 variants (dated by TCRdb to about 2021). Libraries were prepared through the immunoSEQ multiplex PCR assay. This is the immuneACCESS table as TCRdb keeps it, with only in-frame sequences that have V and J called. A part of the clones is gone; compared with another copy, unresolved V genes explain less than half, and the rest is unexplained. Recorded for this sample are roughly 500,000 clones; roughly nine tenths of them occurred a single time. Around 2.6% of the sample goes to the ten largest clones. Sample treatment or condition, as interpreted from the label and publication: about 20 received Ad26.COV2.S at low or high dose, single or two shots; about 5 received placebo; per-sample allocation not given. Repertoires of vaccine and placebo recipients were sequenced from samples collected on day 63 after the first injection.

This specimen consisted of peripheral blood, obtained in a trial of Ad26.COV2.S vaccine versus placebo. These receptors were taken from a person between 18 and 60 years old who received the Ad26.COV2.S COVID-19 vaccine or a placebo.

This clone turned up a few times. The V and J genes are TRBV25-1 and TRBJ1-1; D gene unclear. The CDR3 loop spans 14 amino acids. Germline CDR1 and CDR2: MGHDK and SYGVNS. V lost 3 bases to trimming and J lost 3 bases, with 11 bases between them. The CDR3 reads CASSDGGLDTEAFF. For the CDR3, the DNA is TGTGCCAGCAGTGACGGAGGGCTGGACACTGAAGCTTTCTTT. Full variable domain (remainder filled in from reference TRBV25-1 and TRBJ1-1): EADIYQTPRYLVIGTGKKITLECSQTMGHDKMYWYQQDPGMELHLIHYSYGVNSTEKGDLSSESTVSRIRTEHFPLTLESARPSHTSQYLCASSDGGLDTEAFFGQGTRLTVV.

The chain couples TRBV2 to TRBJ1-2, with 8 positions matching TRBD1. In germline, CDR1 is SNHLY, CDR2 FYNNEI. V lost 5 bases and J lost 2; bases outside the gene matches: 4. The CDR3 is made up of 14 amino acids. CDR3 in amino acids: CASSQQGGNYGYTF. As DNA, the CDR3 is TGTGCCAGCAGTCAACAGGGGGGCAACTATGGCTACACCTTC.

A few counts support this clone. The chain combines TRBV7-9 with TRBJ2-1, with 8 bases aligning to TRBD2. V trimming: 5 bases; J trimming: 12 bases; junction bases outside the gene matches: 3. From germline, CDR1 is SEHNR and CDR2 FQNEAQ (reference sequence). This CDR3 has 11 amino acids. The CDR3 sequence is CASSQSGGQFF. CDR3 nucleotides: TGTGCCAGCAGCCAAAGCGGGGGGCAGTTCTTC.

V usage is TRBV5-5 and J usage is TRBJ2-2; TRBD1 is a possible D gene (5 bases). V was cut by 8 bases and J by 3 bases, with 14 bases left in between. CDR3 length: 14 amino acids. From germline, CDR1 is SGHKS and CDR2 YYEKEE (reference sequence). CDR3 nucleotides: TGTGCCAGTCGCCAGGGCTGGGACACCGGGGAGCTGTTTTTT. Its protein product is CASRQGWDTGELFF. Looking up the rest from reference TRBV5-5 and TRBJ2-2 gives the full variable domain: DAGVTQSPTHLIKTRGQQVTLRCSPISGHKSVSWYQQVLGQGPQFIFQYYEKEERGRGNFPDRFSARQFPNYSSELNVNALLLGDSALYLCASRQGWDTGELFFGEGSRLTVL.

The chain has TRBV15 and TRBJ1-6, with D perhaps matching TRBD1 (5 bases). Deletions cut 8 bases from V and 1 base from J, with 9 bases between. Germline CDR1 and CDR2: LNHNV and YYDKDF (reference sequence). The CDR3 has 14 residues. CDR3 nucleotide sequence: TGTGCCACCGGGCACAGGTCCTATAATTCACCCCTCCACTTT. Protein product: CATGHRSYNSPLHF.

In this sample, this clone turned up a few times. The rearrangement joins TRBV7-2 to TRBJ2-3; D is undetermined. The germline CDR1 and CDR2 sequences are SGHTA and FQGNSA. Trimming took off 6 bases at V and 4 bases at J, with 17 bases between the two ends. The CDR3 length is 15 residues. This chain's CDR3 is CASRPPGVRADTQYF. The DNA of the CDR3 is TGTGCCAGCAGGCCACCCGGCGTTAGGGCAGATACGCAGTATTTT.

The chain has TRBV11-2 and TRBJ2-1; possible D gene TRBD2, 5 bases. Per the germline V gene, CDR1 is SGHAT and CDR2 is FQNNGV. The CDR3 has 13 residues. V lost 4 bases to trimming and J lost 5 bases, with 9 bases between them. The CDR3 protein is CASSSGLNNEQFF. The CDR3 DNA reads as TGTGCCAGCAGCTCCGGACTCAACAATGAGCAGTTCTTC.